Included here is one TCR beta chain sequence, with context. The antigen remains unidentified. The PCR contained 60 Vbeta and 13 Jbeta primers. The protocol was immunoSEQ multiplex PCR, while the TCRdb copy is restricted to in-frame clones and leaves out a portion. The sample gives around 170,000 clones, roughly 80% of which show up once; 1% to 1.5% is in the top ten. The donors gave bone marrow, and they were healthy. This specimen belongs to a study of cytomegalovirus exposure and HLA in healthy donors. The overall study: Early release data held tens of millions of unique TCRs from HLA-typed donors.

Study observations and caveats: High specificity and sensitivity for cytomegalovirus status were reported for the classifier. TCR beta chain V- and J-gene trimming was linked, in a later analysis, to a missense variant in DCLRE1C.

Germline trimming cut 4 bases from V and 7 bases from J; bases unmatched to any gene: 4. Germline-derived CDR1 and CDR2 are SGHDN and FVKESK. The CDR3 consists of 15 residues. The sequence was obtained from a man aged 50 to 60 in good health and CMV-seropositive. The V and J genes are TRBV14 and TRBJ2-2; 12 bases map to TRBD2. Input material: PBMCs. The CDR3 DNA sequence: TGTGCCAGCAGCCTAGGACTAGCGGGGCTCGGGGAGCTGTTTTTT. Protein product: CASSLGLAGLGELFF.